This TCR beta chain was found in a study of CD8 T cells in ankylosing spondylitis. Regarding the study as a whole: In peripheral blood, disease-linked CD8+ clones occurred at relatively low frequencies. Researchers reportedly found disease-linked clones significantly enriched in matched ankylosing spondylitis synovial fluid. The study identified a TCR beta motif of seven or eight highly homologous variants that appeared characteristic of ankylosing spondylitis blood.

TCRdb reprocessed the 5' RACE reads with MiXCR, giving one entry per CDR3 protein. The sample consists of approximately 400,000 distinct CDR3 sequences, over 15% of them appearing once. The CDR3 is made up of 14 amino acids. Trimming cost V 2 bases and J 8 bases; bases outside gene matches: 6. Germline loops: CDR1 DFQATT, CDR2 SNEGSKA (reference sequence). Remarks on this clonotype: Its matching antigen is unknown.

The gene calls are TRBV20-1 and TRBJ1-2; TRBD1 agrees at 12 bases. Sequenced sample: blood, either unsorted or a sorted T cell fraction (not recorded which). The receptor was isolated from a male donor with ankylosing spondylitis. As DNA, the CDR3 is TGCAGTGCTAGATCCGGGACAGGGGGCTTAGGCTACACCTTC. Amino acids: CSARSGTGGLGYTF.